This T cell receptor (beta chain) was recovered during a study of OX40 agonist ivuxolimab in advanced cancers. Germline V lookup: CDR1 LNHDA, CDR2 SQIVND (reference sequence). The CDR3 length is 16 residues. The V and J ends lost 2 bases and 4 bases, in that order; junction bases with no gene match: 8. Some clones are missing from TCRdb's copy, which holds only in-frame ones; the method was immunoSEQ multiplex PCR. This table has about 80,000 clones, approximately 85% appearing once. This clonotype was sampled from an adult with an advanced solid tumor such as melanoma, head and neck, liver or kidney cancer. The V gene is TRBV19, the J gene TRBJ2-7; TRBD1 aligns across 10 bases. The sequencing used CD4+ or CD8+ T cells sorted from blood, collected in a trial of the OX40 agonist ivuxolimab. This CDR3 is CASSIPRTGGGYEQYF. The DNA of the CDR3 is TGTGCCAGTAGTATACCCCGGACAGGGGGAGGGTACGAGCAGTACTTC.